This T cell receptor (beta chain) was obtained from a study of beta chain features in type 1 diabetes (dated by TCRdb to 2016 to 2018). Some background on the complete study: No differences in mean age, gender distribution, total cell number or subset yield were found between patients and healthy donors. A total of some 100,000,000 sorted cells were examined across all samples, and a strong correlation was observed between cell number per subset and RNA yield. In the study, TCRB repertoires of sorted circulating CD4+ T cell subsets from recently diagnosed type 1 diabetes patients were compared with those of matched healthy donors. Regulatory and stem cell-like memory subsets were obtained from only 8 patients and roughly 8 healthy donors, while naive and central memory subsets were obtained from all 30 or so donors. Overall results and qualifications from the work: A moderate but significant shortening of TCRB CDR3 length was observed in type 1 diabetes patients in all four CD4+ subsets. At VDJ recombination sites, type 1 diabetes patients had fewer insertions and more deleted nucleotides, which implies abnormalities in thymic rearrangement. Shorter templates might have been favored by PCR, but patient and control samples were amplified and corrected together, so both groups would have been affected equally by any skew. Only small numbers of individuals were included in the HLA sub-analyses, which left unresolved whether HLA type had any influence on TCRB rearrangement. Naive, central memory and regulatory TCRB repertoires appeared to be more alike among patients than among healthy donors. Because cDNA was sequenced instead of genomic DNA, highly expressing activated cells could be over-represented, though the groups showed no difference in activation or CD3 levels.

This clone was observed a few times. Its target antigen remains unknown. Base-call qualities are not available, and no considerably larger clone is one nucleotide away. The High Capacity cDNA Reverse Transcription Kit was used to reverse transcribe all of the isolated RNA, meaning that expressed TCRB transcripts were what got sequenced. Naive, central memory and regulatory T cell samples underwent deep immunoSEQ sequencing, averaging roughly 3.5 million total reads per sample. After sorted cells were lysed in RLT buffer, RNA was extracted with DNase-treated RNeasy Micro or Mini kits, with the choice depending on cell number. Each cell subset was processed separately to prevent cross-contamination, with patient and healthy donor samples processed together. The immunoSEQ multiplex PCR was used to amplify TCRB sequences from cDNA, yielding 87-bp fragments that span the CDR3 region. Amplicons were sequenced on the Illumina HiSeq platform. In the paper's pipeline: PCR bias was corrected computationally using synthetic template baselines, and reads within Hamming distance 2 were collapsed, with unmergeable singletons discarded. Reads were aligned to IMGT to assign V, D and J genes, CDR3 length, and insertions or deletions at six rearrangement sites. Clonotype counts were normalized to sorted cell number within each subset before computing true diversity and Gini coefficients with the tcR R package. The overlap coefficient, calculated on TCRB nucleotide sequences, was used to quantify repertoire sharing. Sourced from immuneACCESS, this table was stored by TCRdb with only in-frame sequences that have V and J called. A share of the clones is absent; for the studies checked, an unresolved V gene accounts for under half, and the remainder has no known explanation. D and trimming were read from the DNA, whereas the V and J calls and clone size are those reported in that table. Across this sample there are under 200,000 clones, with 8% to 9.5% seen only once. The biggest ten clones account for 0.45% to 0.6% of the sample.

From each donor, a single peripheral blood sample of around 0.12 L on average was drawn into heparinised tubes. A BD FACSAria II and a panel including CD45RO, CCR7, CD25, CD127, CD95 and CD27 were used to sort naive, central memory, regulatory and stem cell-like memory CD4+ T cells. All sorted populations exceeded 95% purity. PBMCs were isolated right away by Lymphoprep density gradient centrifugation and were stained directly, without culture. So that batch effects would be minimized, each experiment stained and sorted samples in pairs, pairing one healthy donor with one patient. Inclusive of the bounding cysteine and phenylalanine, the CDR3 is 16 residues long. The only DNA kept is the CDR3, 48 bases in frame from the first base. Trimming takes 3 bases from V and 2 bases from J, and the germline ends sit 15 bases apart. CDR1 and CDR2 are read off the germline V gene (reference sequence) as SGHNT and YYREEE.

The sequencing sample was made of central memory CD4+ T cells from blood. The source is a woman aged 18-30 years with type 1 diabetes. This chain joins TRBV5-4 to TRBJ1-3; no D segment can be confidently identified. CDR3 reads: CASSSSNSAPGNTIYF. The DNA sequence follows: TGTGCCAGCAGCTCATCAAACAGTGCCCCTGGAAACACCATATATTTT.